This paragraph reports one T cell receptor (beta chain). This clonotype was observed many times. Its antigen has not been determined. No much larger clonotype is one base removed from it; base qualities were not supplied. This record comes from a study of blood T cells in healthy people across ages (dated by TCRdb to the mid-2010s). Broadly, across the study: In model experiments, template switching captured roughly one uniquely barcoded TCR beta cDNA molecule for every two T cells. Using the same blood draw, the study looked at two additional independent replicas of 1 million unique cDNA reads for two donors, one aged 18 to 30 and the other aged 80 or older. To track age-related changes in TCR beta repertoire diversity, the study relied on deep sequencing normalized with unique cDNA molecular identifiers. The donors were divided into four age groups: young (average roughly 15 years), middle-aged (over 35), aged (about 61) and long-lived (82).

The investigation overall reported the following: Observed TCR beta diversity correlated strongly with the percentage of naive T cells measured by flow cytometry. Estimates of total diversity based on one million sequenced T cells were considered lower bounds and underestimates. Compared with the aged group, the long-lived group had more naive CD4+ T cells, fewer expanded clones and increased TCR diversity, suggesting age selection. The CMV infection status of donors was not known, potentially confounding age-related changes in expanded clonotypes. Observed TCR beta diversity per million T cells fell roughly linearly with age, and a significant reduction was already apparent by age roughly 40. Since profiling was done on bulk unsorted PBMCs, naive and antigen-experienced compartments could not be conclusively compared.

Donors were 35 to 40 systemically healthy Caucasian individuals from Russia aged roughly 6 to 95 years. Each donor gave approximately 9.3 milliliters of peripheral blood, collected into EDTA-treated Vacutainer tubes. Ficoll-Paque density-gradient centrifugation was used to isolate PBMCs, with at least 7 million obtained per sample. Total RNA was extracted from PBMCs with Trizol reagent, with at least 5 micrograms obtained per sample. The percentages of naive CD45RAhigh/CD27high T cells were determined by flow cytometry on a PBMC aliquot from every donor. Library preparation employed 5' RACE. Sequencing was carried out with an Illumina HiSeq 2500. A second PCR of roughly 6 to 11 cycles was run with a J-beta primer mix and a sample-barcoded 5' primer. A unique molecular identifier was introduced onto each TCR beta cDNA molecule by a template-switch 5' adaptor carrying 12 random nucleotides. Each sample yielded at least 3 million CDR3-containing paired-end reads. First-strand cDNA was synthesized from all RNA with the Mint cDNA synthesis kit, primed by a TRBC-specific oligonucleotide. All cDNA was treated with uracil-DNA glycosylase and then went through a first 18-cycle PCR with the universal primers M1SS and BC2_uni_R. The original methods were these. For normalization, 1 million high-quality reads, each with a distinct molecular identifier, were randomly selected from each sample. Reads sharing molecular identifiers were discarded rather than binned into consensus sequences. CDR3 identification, clonotype clustering and error correction used MiTCR with a Q25 quality threshold and the strictest error-elimination algorithm. A nonparametric unseen species model using Euler transformation provided a lower-bound estimate of total TCR beta diversity. Through fastp at Q25 and MiXCR, TCRdb rebuilt clones from the public reads, retaining in-frame beta chains. Each record represents a unique CDR3 protein, reported with the most common genes and DNA among its rows. It is TCRdb's table, rather than the study itself, that gives the V and J calls and clone size. Within this sample are some 890,000 distinct CDR3 sequences, with around 29% of them counted one time only. 10% of the sample is in the top ten clones.

This sample was shared with a second study, whose subject was T cells of mothers and their children. As described in the second report: Nine systemically healthy Caucasian individuals, comprising three mothers and their six children, were included as donors. cDNA synthesis used all of the extracted RNA, with around 1.5 ug of RNA in each 15 ul reaction. In the second PCR, sample barcodes and 2-4 random nucleotides were introduced via the M1S primer. Over 9.5 million TCR beta CDR3 reads were obtained for each mother, and 2.5 million to 3.5 million reads were obtained for each child. Thymic selection similarly shapes TCR recombination output in related and unrelated pairs, with minor effect from inherited differences. Related mother-child pairs always showed normalized repertoire overlap that was slightly higher than in unrelated mother-child pairs, though the difference was never significant. Persistent microchimeric T cell clones were not detected, at a sensitivity of 85 to 100 clones per million clonotypes. To look for features that set related mother-child pairs apart from unrelated individuals, the researchers ran deep NGS to compare the TCR beta repertoires of mothers and children. On average, the children were roughly 11 +/- 4 years old, while the mothers were about 40 +/- 4 years old. After adapter ligation was performed with NEBNext reagents, the libraries were sequenced on an Illumina HiSeq 2000 with 100+100 nt paired-end reads. To prevent cross-contamination, the mother and child libraries were prepared a month apart and were sequenced in separate runs. For each donor, somewhere between roughly 500,000 and 2,100,000 distinct TCR beta clonotypes were identified. Naive TCR beta clonotypes were estimated from low-frequency clonotypes matched to each donor's FACS-determined naive share, without sorting.

The source of this sequence is a woman aged 35 to 49 in good health. The specimen sequenced was blood.

CDR3 protein: CASIVDRGYGYTF. DNA sequence: TGTGCCAGCATCGTCGACAGGGGATATGGCTACACCTTC. This chain is built from TRBV12-3 or TRBV12-4 and TRBJ1-2; 8 middle bases align to TRBD1. The CDR3 has 13 amino acids, counting the end cysteine and phenylalanine. Solely the CDR3 DNA is kept, with 39 bases framed from the first base. Germline trimming amounts to 7 bases on V and 5 bases on J, with 6 as the count of junction bases outside the gene matches.